The sequence of this TCR beta chain was determined in a study of cytotoxic CD8 clonotypes in ibrutinib-treated CLL. Study background: A median about 11 months of treatment, range 6 to 36, preceded the collection of response samples. Study-wide points: Patients showed higher baseline clonality than age-matched healthy donors, and it tracked circulating CD8+ T-cell counts.

Depths of 1 in 200,000 to 1 in 1 million T cells were the sequencing target. Produced via immunoSEQ multiplex PCR; TCRdb's table is partial and in-frame only. The sample has roughly 14,000 clones; roughly 70% are singletons. In the case of this clone: Its antigen remains unidentified.

CDR1 and CDR2 (germline): SGHRS, YFSETQ. The length of the CDR3 is 13 residues. V was shortened by 4 bases and J by 5 bases, with 10 bases between the two germline ends. The gene calls are TRBV5-1 and TRBJ1-5; D not certain. The specimen was PBMCs, collected before ibrutinib treatment. This clonotype originated in a human donor with chronic lymphocytic leukemia. The CDR3, as DNA: TGCGCCAGCAGCCCGTCTACAGATCAGCCCCAGCATTTT. It encodes CASSPSTDQPQHF.